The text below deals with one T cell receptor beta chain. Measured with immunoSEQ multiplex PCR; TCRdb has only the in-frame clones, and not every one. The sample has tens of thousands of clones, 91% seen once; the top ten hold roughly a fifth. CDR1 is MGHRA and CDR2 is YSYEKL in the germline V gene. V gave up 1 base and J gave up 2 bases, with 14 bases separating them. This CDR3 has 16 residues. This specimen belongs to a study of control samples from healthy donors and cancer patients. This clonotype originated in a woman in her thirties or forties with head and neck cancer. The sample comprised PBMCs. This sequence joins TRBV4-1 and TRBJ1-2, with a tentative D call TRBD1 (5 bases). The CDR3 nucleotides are TGCGCCAGCAGCCAAGCCGGGACGGGATCCAACTATGGCTACACCTTC. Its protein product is CASSQAGTGSNYGYTF.